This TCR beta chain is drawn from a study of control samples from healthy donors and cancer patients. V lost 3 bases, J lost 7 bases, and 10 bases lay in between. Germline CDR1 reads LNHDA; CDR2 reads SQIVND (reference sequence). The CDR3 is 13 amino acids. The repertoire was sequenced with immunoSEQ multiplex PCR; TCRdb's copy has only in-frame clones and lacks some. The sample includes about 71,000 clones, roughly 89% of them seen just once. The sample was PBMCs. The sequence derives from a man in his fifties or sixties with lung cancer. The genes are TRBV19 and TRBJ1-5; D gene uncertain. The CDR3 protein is CASSIGQTQPQHF. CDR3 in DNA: TGTGCCAGTAGTATCGGCCAGACGCAGCCCCAGCATTTT.